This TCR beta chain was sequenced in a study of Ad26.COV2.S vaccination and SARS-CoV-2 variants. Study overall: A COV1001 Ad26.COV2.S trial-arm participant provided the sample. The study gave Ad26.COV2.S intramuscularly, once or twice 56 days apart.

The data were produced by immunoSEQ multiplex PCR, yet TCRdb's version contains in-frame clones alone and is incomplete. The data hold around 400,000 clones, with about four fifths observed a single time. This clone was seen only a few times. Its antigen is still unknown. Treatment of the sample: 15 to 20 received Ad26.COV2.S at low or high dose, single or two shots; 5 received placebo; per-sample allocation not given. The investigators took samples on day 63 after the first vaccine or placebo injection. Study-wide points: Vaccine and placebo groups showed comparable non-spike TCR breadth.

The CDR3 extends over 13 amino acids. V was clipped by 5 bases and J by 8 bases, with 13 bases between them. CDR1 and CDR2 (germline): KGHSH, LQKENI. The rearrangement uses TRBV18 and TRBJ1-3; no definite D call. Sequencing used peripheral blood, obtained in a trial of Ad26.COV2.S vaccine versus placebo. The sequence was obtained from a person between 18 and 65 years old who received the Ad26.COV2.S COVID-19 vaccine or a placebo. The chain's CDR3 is CASSSTGLYTIYF. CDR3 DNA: TGTGCCAGCTCATCAACCGGACTATACACCATATATTTT.